This is a list of T cell receptor beta chains from one sample in a study of spatial heterogeneity in lung cancer. TCRdb passed the 5' RACE reads through MiXCR, listing each CDR3 protein once. Among some 21,000 distinct CDR3 sequences listed, under 6% were seen once. Specimen: PBMCs, collected at surgery. The receptors derive from a male donor with early-stage non-small cell lung cancer. Each CDR3 is given with its conserved first and last residue. Fields, in order: J gene, clone size, D gene, V gene, CDR3 length, CDR3 DNA, CDR3 protein. A D gene is named only where the DNA matches it firmly. Some rows have no size entry. The others give once, few or many, or a class for an expanded clone.

j_call: TRBJ1-1; clone_size: many; d_call: NA; v_call: TRBV18; cdr3_length: 14; cdr3_nt: TGTGCCAGCTCCCCAGACAGTACCCAGACTGAAGCTTTCTTT; cdr3_aa: CASSPDSTQTEAFF
j_call: TRBJ1-2; clone_size: many; d_call: NA; v_call: TRBV6-1; cdr3_length: 10; cdr3_nt: TGTGCCAGCAGTGAAATTGGCTACACCTTC; cdr3_aa: CASSEIGYTF
j_call: TRBJ2-2; clone_size: few; d_call: NA; v_call: TRBV7-3; cdr3_length: 15; cdr3_nt: TGTGCCAGCAGCTTACATCCACAGTCCACCGGGGAGCTGTTTTTT; cdr3_aa: CASSLHPQSTGELFF
j_call: TRBJ2-5; clone_size: medium-sized; d_call: NA; v_call: TRBV12-3/TRBV12-4; cdr3_length: 14; cdr3_nt: TGTGCCAGCAGTTCGGGACGGAGCCGAGAGACCCAGTACTTC; cdr3_aa: CASSSGRSRETQYF
j_call: TRBJ2-7; clone_size: many; d_call: NA; v_call: TRBV10-2; cdr3_length: 12; cdr3_nt: TGCGCCAGCAGTGAACAGGGCTACGAGCAGTACTTC; cdr3_aa: CASSEQGYEQYF
j_call: TRBJ2-5; clone_size: many; d_call: TRBD2; v_call: TRBV18; cdr3_length: 15; cdr3_nt: TGTGCCAGCTCACCACGGGGACTAGCCGGAGAGACCCAGTACTTC; cdr3_aa: CASSPRGLAGETQYF
j_call: TRBJ2-3; clone_size: many; d_call: NA; v_call: TRBV3-1; cdr3_length: 15; cdr3_nt: TGTGCCAGCAGCCAAGATAAAAACCTCCCAGATACGCAGTATTTT; cdr3_aa: CASSQDKNLPDTQYF
j_call: TRBJ2-7; clone_size: few; d_call: NA; v_call: TRBV11-2; cdr3_length: 15; cdr3_nt: TGTGCCAGCAGCTTAGTGTCTCAGGACAGTACCAAGCAGTACTTC; cdr3_aa: CASSLVSQDSTKQYF
j_call: TRBJ2-1; clone_size: NA; d_call: NA; v_call: TRBV20-1; cdr3_length: 15; cdr3_nt: TGCAGTGCTACCGTGGCAAATAGCCTCCGCAATGAGCAGTTCTTC; cdr3_aa: CSATVANSLRNEQFF
j_call: TRBJ1-6; clone_size: medium-sized; d_call: TRBD1; v_call: TRBV4-2; cdr3_length: 15; cdr3_nt: TGTGCCAGCACGCCGACAGGGTCACACGATTCACCCCTCCACTTT; cdr3_aa: CASTPTGSHDSPLHF
j_call: TRBJ2-2; clone_size: many; d_call: TRBD1; v_call: TRBV10-3; cdr3_length: 17; cdr3_nt: TGTGCCATCGGGGGCTCCTCCGGGGACAGGGGATCCGGGGAGCTGTTTTTT; cdr3_aa: CAIGGSSGDRGSGELFF
j_call: TRBJ1-4; clone_size: few; d_call: NA; v_call: TRBV20-1; cdr3_length: 14; cdr3_nt: TGCAGTGCTAGAGGCTCAAACCCAAGTTGGGAACTGTTTTTT; cdr3_aa: CSARGSNPSWELFF
j_call: TRBJ1-5; clone_size: many; d_call: NA; v_call: TRBV20-1; cdr3_length: 14; cdr3_nt: TGCAGTGCTAGCGAGGGGGGGGCCGGTCAGCCCCAGCATTTT; cdr3_aa: CSASEGGAGQPQHF
j_call: TRBJ1-2; clone_size: few; d_call: NA; v_call: TRBV18; cdr3_length: 13; cdr3_nt: TGTGCCAGCTCACCGACAGAGTCAATTGGCTACACCTTC; cdr3_aa: CASSPTESIGYTF
j_call: TRBJ2-3; clone_size: medium-sized; d_call: NA; v_call: TRBV5-1; cdr3_length: 12; cdr3_nt: TGCGCCAGCAGCTTAACCACAGATACGCAGTATTTT; cdr3_aa: CASSLTTDTQYF
j_call: TRBJ2-3; clone_size: many; d_call: TRBD2; v_call: TRBV4-2; cdr3_length: 17; cdr3_nt: TGTGCCAGCAGCCAAGATCTCCCTAGCGGGAGTACAGATACGCAGTATTTT; cdr3_aa: CASSQDLPSGSTDTQYF